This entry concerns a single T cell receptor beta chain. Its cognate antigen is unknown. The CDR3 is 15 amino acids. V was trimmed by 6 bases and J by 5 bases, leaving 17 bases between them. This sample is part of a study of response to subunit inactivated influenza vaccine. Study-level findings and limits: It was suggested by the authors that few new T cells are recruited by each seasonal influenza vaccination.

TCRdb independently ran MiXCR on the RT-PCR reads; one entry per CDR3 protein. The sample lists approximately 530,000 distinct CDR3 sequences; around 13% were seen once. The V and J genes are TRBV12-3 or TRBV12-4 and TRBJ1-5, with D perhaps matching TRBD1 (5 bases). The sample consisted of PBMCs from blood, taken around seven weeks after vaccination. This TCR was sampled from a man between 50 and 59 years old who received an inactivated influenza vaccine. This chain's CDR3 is CASSPGTLGYQPQHF. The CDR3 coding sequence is TGTGCCAGCAGCCCCGGGACCCTAGGGTATCAGCCCCAGCATTTT.